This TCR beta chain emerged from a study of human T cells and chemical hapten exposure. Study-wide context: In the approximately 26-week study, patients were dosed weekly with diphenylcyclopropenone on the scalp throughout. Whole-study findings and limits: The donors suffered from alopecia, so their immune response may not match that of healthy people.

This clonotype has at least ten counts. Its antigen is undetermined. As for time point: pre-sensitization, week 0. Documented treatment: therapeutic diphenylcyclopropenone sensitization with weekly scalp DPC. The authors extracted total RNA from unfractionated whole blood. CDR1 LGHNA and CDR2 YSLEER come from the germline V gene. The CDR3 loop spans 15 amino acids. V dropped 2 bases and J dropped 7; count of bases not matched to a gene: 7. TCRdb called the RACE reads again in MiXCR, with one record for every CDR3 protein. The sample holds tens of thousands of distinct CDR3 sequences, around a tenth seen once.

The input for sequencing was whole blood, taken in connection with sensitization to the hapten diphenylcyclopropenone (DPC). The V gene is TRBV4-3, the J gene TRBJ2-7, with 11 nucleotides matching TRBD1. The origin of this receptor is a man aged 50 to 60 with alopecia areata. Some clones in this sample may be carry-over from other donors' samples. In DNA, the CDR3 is TGCGCCAGCAGCCAAAGCGGGACAGGGGGAAGTGAGCAGTACTTC. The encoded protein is CASSQSGTGGSEQYF.